The present entry profiles one TCR beta chain with its context. Deletions cut 6 bases from V and 1 base from J, with 12 bases between. The CDR3 is 15 residues long. The germline V gene has CDR1 SNHLY and CDR2 FYNNEI. TCRdb ran MiXCR on the RT-PCR reads and lists one entry per CDR3 protein. The sample has more than 550,000 distinct CDR3 sequences, approximately 15% seen once. The receptor was derived from a female donor in good health, serving as a healthy control. Sequencing input: memory CD4+ T cells from blood. The chain carries TRBV2 and TRBJ1-4, with TRBD1 as a possible D gene (5 bases). The CDR3 reads CASSGQGVTNEKLFF. CDR3 coding DNA: TGTGCCAGCAGCGGGCAGGGTGTAACTAATGAAAAACTGTTTTTT.